The clone carrying this T cell receptor (beta chain) appeared a few times. Its antigen is currently unknown. Using immunoSEQ multiplex PCR, the repertoire was profiled, and TCRdb retains in-frame clones only, with some absent. Here the sample spans 20,000 to 25,000 clones, about 70% being singletons. Unexposed donor CD4+ T cells date from 2011-2018, before the COVID-19 pandemic. CD4+ T cells were isolated from the cells after around 9 days of culture. The entry originates in a study of CD4 T cells in relation to SARS-CoV-2 and coronaviruses. The ends lost 3 bases at V and 6 bases at J; junction bases unmatched: 9. Looked up from germline, CDR1 is GTSNPN and CDR2 is SVGIG (reference sequence). This CDR3 region has 14 residues.

The sequenced sample was CD4+ T cells from PBMCs, cultured in vitro. The receptor was derived from a human donor in good health. The gene calls are TRBV30 and TRBJ2-7; 9 positions agree with TRBD1. CDR3 in amino acids: CAWRKRRQGVEQYF. CDR3 coding DNA: TGTGCCTGGAGAAAGAGGCGACAGGGGGTCGAGCAGTACTTC.